The present entry profiles one T cell receptor beta chain with its context. This record belongs to a study of blood T cell repertoires in COVID-19. Study in general: Whether acute or convalescent, the COVID-19 samples came from the United States, Italy and Spain.

V was pared by 4 bases and J by 6 bases, with 3 bases of the junction left unmatched. The germline V gene encodes CDR1 MRHNA and CDR2 SNTAGT. The CDR3 runs to 15 residues. Patients in Seattle were enrolled during active infection, then followed longitudinally. Authors' methods: Estimation of nucleated cell counts relied on the amplification of reference gene primers. This table comes from immunoSEQ multiplex PCR, and its TCRdb copy is limited to in-frame clones, with some not included. The DNA was the basis for D and trimming; V, J and clone size are from that table. The sample lists tens of thousands of clones; 90% were seen once.

Material for sequencing was peripheral blood. The chain combines TRBV6-4 with TRBJ2-2; 12 bases match TRBD2. The source of this sequence is a young man with COVID-19, enrolled during active disease. CDR3 region: CASSVLAGGAGELFF. CDR3 coding DNA: TGTGCCAGCAGTGTACTAGCGGGAGGAGCCGGGGAGCTGTTTTTT.